This TCR beta chain was obtained from a study of cytomegalovirus exposure and HLA in healthy donors. CDR1 SGHDT and CDR2 YYEEEE come from the germline V gene. V was shortened by 2 bases and J by 5 bases, with 18 bases between the two germline ends. The CDR3 is made up of 16 amino acids. This clone was observed a handful of times. In the PCR, 60 Vbeta and 13 Jbeta primers were used. TCRdb's copy holds only in-frame clones and misses some; the assay was immunoSEQ multiplex PCR. The table has 150,000 to 200,000 clones, around 77% seen once; the top ten hold around 1.9%. The chain joins TRBV5-6 to TRBJ2-3, with D maybe TRBD1 (5 bases). The receptor was isolated from a man aged 25-45 years in good health and CMV-seronegative. The sample taken for sequencing was PBMCs. CDR3 loop: CASSLGVGSRGDTQYF. Written as DNA, the CDR3 is TGTGCCAGCAGCTTAGGGGTGGGATCCCGCGGAGATACGCAGTATTTT.